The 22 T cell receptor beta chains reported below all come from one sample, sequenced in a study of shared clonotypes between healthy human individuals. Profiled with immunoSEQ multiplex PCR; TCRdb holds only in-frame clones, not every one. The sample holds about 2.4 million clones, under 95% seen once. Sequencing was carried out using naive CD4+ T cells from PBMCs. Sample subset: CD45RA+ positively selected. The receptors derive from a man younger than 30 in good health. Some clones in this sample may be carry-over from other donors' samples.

CDR3 nucleotide sequence: TGTGCCAGCAGCCACCGACAGGGGAGGGGTGAGCAGTTCTTC. It yields the protein CASSHRQGRGEQFF. This chain connects TRBV14 to TRBJ2-1; TRBD1 is a possible D gene (8 bases). The CDR3 loop spans 14 amino acids. The V gene lost 3 bases and the J gene lost 9 bases, with 15 bases spanning the gap. CDR1 is SGHDN, CDR2 FVKESK, per germline. Looking up the rest from reference TRBV14 and TRBJ2-1 gives the full variable domain: EAGVTQFPSHSVIEKGQTVTLRCDPISGHDNLYWYRRVMGKEIKFLLHFVKESKQDESGMPNNRFLAERTGGTYSTLKVQPAELEDSGVYFCASSHRQGRGEQFFGPGTRLTVL.

CDR3 sequence reads: CASSAGPGQGPPTYGYTF. Here the CDR3 DNA reads TGTGCCAGCAGCGCAGGTCCGGGACAGGGGCCGCCAACATATGGCTACACCTTC. The chain uses TRBV9 and TRBJ1-2, with 10 bases lining up with TRBD1. J gave up 5 bases and V 3 bases, and 16 bases lay outside the gene matches. CDR1 and CDR2 (germline): SGDLS, YYNGEE. The CDR3 consists of 18 residues.

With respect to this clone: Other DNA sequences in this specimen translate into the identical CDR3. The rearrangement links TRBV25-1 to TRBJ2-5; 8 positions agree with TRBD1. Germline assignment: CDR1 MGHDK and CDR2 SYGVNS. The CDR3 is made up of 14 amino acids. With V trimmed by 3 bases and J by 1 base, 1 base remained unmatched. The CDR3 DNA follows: TGTGCCAGCAGTGATCAGGGGGCCCAAGAGACCCAGTACTTC. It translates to CASSDQGAQETQYF.

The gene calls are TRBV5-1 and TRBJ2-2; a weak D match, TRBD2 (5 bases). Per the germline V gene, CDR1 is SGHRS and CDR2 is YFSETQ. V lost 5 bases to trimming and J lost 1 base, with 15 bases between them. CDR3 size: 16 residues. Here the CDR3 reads CASRFVRSGNTGELFF. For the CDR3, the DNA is TGCGCCAGCAGGTTCGTGAGGAGCGGGAACACCGGGGAGCTGTTTTTT.

The CDR3 loop reads CASSRDRSVYYGYTF. For the CDR3, the DNA is TGTGCCAGCAGCCGTGACAGGAGTGTATACTATGGCTACACCTTC. The rearrangement uses TRBV5-4 and TRBJ1-2; tentatively, D is TRBD1 (6 bases). V gave up 4 bases and J gave up 3 bases, with 16 bases separating them. Germline loops: CDR1 SGHNT, CDR2 YYREEE (reference sequence). The CDR3 covers 15 residues. The entire variable domain, with the rest obtained from reference TRBV5-4 and TRBJ1-2, is as follows: ETGVTQSPTHLIKTRGQQVTLRCSSQSGHNTVSWYQQALGQGPQFIFQYYREEENGRGNFPPRFSGLQFPNYSSELNVNALELDDSALYLCASSRDRSVYYGYTFGSGTRLTVV.

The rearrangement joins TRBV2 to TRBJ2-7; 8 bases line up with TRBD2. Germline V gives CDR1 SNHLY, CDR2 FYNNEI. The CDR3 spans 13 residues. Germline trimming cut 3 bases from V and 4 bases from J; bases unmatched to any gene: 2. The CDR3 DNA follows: TGTGCCAGCAGTGAGTCTAGCGGGTACGAGCAGTACTTC. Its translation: CASSESSGYEQYF.

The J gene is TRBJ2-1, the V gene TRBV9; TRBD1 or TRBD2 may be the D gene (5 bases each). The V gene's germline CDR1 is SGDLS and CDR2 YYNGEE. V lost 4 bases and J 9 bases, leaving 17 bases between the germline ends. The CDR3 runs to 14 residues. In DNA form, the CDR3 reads TGTGCCAGCAGCATTATCGGGGCCCCGACTGAGCAGTTCTTC. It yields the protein CASSIIGAPTEQFF.

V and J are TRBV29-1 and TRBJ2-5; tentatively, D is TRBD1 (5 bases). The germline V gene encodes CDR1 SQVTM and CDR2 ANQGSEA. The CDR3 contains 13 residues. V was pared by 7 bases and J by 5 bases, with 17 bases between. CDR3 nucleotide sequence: TGCAGCGCAGAAGGGGTTTTGGGGGAGACCCAGTACTTC. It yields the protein CSAEGVLGETQYF.

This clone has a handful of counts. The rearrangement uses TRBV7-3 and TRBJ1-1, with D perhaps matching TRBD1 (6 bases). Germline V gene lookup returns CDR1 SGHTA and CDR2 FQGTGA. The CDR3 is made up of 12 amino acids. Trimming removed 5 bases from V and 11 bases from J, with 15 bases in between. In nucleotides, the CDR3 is TGTGCCAGCAGCCCCCAACAGGGATGGGCTTTCTTT. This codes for CASSPQQGWAFF.

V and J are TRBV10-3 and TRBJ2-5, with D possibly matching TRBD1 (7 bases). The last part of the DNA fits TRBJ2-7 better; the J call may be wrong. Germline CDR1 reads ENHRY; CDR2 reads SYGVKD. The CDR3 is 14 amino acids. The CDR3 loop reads CAISEWQGGYEQYF. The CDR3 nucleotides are TGTGCCATCAGTGAGTGGCAGGGGGGCTACGAGCAGTACTTC.

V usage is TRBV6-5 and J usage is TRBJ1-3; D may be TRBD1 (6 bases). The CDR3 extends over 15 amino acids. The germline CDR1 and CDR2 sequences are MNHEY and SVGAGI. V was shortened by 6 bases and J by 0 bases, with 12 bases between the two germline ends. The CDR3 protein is CASRIGGSSGNTIYF. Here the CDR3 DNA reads TGTGCCAGCAGGATAGGGGGGAGCTCTGGAAACACCATATATTTT.

CDR3 in amino acids: CASSLRTGGYGYTF. CDR3 sequence (DNA): TGTGCCAGCAGTTTAAGGACAGGGGGTTATGGCTACACCTTC. The chain carries TRBV2 and TRBJ1-2; 10 nucleotides line up with TRBD1. The CDR3 is made up of 14 amino acids. Germline V gives CDR1 SNHLY, CDR2 FYNNEI. The J segment lost 5 bases and the V segment lost 5 bases, leaving 5 bases of the junction unmatched.

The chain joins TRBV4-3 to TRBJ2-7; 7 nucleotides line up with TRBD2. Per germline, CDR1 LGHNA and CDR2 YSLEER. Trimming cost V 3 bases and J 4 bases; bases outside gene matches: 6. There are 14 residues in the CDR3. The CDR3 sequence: CASSQGGRGYEQYF. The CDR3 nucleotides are TGCGCCAGCAGCCAGGGGGGGAGAGGGTACGAGCAGTACTTC.

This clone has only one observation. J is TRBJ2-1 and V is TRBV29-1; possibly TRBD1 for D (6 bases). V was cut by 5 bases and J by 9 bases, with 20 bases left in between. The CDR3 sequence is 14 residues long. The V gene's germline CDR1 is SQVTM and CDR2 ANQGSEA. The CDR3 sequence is CSVCRGVGSGEQFF. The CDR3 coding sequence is TGCAGCGTTTGCAGGGGTGTGGGGTCGGGTGAGCAGTTCTTC.

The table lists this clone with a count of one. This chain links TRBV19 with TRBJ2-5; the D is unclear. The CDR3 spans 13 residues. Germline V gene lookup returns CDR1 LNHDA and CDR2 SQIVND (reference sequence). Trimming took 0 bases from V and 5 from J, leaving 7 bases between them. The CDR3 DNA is TGTGCCAGTAGTATAGAACCTGGGGAGACCCAGTACTTC. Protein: CASSIEPGETQYF.

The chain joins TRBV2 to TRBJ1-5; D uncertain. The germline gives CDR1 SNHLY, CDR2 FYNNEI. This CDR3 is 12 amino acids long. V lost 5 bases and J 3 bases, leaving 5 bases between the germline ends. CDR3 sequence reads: CASSRHNQPQHF. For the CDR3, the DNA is TGTGCCAGCAGTCGACACAATCAGCCCCAGCATTTT.

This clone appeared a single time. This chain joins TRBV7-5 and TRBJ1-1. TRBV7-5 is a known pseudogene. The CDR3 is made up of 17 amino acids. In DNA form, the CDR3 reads TGTGTCAGAAGCTTACCCGGAGATGGCGTAGGAGACACTGAAGCTTTCTTT. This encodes CVRSLPGDGVGDTEAFF.

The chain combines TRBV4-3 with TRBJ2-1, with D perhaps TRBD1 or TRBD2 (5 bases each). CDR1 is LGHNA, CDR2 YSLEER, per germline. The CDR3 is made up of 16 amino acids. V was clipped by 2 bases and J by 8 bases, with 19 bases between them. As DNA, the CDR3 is TGCGCCAGCAGCCAAAAAGGGGTGGGAGATATCGATGAGCAGTTCTTC. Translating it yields CASSQKGVGDIDEQFF.

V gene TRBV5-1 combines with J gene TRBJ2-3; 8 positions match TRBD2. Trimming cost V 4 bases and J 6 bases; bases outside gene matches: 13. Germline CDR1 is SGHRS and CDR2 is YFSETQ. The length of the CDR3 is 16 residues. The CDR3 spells CASSLAGLGRVDTQYF. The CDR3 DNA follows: TGCGCCAGCAGCCTTGCGGGACTAGGGAGAGTGGATACGCAGTATTTT.

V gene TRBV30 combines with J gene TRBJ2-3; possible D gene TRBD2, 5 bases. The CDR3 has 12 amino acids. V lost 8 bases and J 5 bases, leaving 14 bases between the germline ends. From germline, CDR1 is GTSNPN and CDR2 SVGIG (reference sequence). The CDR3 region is CARDSGGDTQYF. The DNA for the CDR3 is TGTGCCAGAGACTCCGGAGGAGATACGCAGTATTTT.

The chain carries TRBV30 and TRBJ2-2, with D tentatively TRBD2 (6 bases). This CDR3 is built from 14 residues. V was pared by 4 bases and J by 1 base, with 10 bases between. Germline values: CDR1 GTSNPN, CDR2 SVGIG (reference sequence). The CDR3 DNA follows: TGTGCCTGGACGGGACTGGGGAACACCGGGGAGCTGTTTTTT. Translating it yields CAWTGLGNTGELFF.

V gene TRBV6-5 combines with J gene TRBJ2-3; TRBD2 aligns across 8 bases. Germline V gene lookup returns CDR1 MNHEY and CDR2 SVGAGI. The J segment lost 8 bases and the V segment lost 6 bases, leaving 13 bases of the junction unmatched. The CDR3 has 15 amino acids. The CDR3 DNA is TGTGCCAGCAGGGACCGGGGGGGGCCTCTAGGTACGCAGTATTTT. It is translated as CASRDRGGPLGTQYF.